In its sample, the clone carrying this T cell receptor beta chain was seen many times. Its antigen is as yet unknown. These data are taken from a study of spatial heterogeneity in lung cancer. The overall study: Sequencing of follow-up PBMC samples took place when they were available, at a median of roughly 25 months after resection. The count of detected beta-chain sequences consistently exceeded that of alpha-chain sequences. Findings of the study overall: Resection blood, more than follow-up blood, showed ubiquitous expanded tumor TCRs.

V shed 3 bases and J shed 4 bases, with 5 bases lying between them. Germline CDR1 and CDR2: MNHEY and SMNVEV (reference sequence). The CDR3 spans 12 residues. TCR cDNA molecules each had a unique molecular identifier. TCRdb called the 5' RACE reads again in MiXCR, with one record for every CDR3 protein. Of more than 25,000 distinct CDR3 sequences listed, approximately 5.5% are singletons. Documented time point: blood at routine non-recurrence follow-up after resection. The authors sequenced whole RNA from tumor, nontumor lung or frozen PBMC without sorting. The sequences come from PBMCs, collected at follow-up. This sequence was found in a male donor with early-stage non-small cell lung cancer. The rearrangement joins TRBV27 to TRBJ2-3; D remains ambiguous. CDR3 amino acids: CASSLSPDTQYF. DNA of the CDR3: TGTGCCAGCAGTTTGAGTCCAGATACGCAGTATTTT.